This entry is about one T cell receptor beta chain. These data originate in a study of early T cells in non-severe SARS-CoV-2 infection. For the study at large: The sequenced material was bulk RNA from unsorted whole blood, and its chains were unpaired.

Per the germline V gene, CDR1 is SEHNR and CDR2 is FQNEAQ (reference sequence). There are 15 residues in the CDR3. The V gene lost 2 bases and the J gene lost 4 bases, with 12 bases spanning the gap. Unique molecular identifier tags were affixed to discrete cDNA molecules. TCRdb recomputed calls from the 5' RACE reads with MiXCR, one row per CDR3 protein. This sample carries tens of thousands of distinct CDR3 sequences, around 6% of them seen once, and the ten largest clones take 24%. The TCR sequence derives from an adult who was a healthcare worker with PCR-confirmed SARS-CoV-2 infection or an uninfected control (not recorded which). The chain has TRBV7-9 and TRBJ2-1, with D possibly being TRBD1 or TRBD2 (6 bases each). Sequencing input: whole blood. In DNA, the CDR3 is TGTGCCAGCAGCTTACCAGGGGCGGGGTACAATGAGCAGTTCTTC. Translation gives CASSLPGAGYNEQFF. Combining the CDR3 with reference TRBV7-9 and TRBJ2-1 gives the whole variable domain DTGVSQNPRHKITKRGQNVTFRCDPISEHNRLYWYRQTLGQGPEFLTYFQNEAQLEKSRLLSDRFSAERPKGSFSTLEIQRTEQGDSAMYLCASSLPGAGYNEQFFGPGTRLTVL.